This entry concerns a single TCR beta chain. Its target is not known. One junction end does not reproduce the germline sequence, and a read error may be involved. The data originate from a study of tumor-infiltrating lymphocytes in primary liver carcinoma. The input was 500 ng total RNA; TCR beta cDNA was made from it with a constant-region primer. Slightly modified ARM-PCR served as the procedure for the TCR beta libraries. These libraries came from three rounds of nested multiplex PCR. The first two PCR rounds used TRBV1-TRBV30 forward primers with a C-beta reverse primer, around 10 cycles each. Each CDR3 protein is one row after TCRdb ran MiXCR on the multiplex PCR reads. The repertoire holds about 120,000 distinct CDR3 sequences, 55% to 65% seen once, with approximately 9.9% in the top ten. Study observations and caveats: Tumor-adjacent and tumor-blood pairs shared less of their repertoires than tumor region pairs shared.

CDR1 and CDR2 (germline): SGHAT, FQNNGV. There are 17 residues in the CDR3. It was from roughly 20-30 mg of unsorted bulk tissue that RNA and DNA were co-extracted. This chain joins TRBV11-2 and TRBJ2-3; weak D call: TRBD2 (7 bases). Sequencing was performed on liver tumor tissue from sampling region 1. Specified subset: tumor region T1, superior pole. The receptor was isolated from a woman aged 55-69 years with primary liver carcinoma and hepatitis B virus infection. In nucleotides, the CDR3 is TGTACCAGCAGCTTAGGGGGACTAACGTACACGTTAGATACGCTGTATTTT. Protein: CTSSLGGLTYTLDTLYF.